Presented here are 16 T cell receptor beta chains from one specimen sequenced in a study of tumor-infiltrating lymphocytes in glioblastoma multiforme. Three nested ARM-PCR rounds with V-beta and C-beta primers built TCRB libraries. In TCRdb, the multiplex PCR reads were re-called with MiXCR into one record per CDR3 protein. This repertoire shows approximately 20,000 distinct CDR3 sequences, under 80% found once; its top ten account for about 18%. The sequencing sample was made of peripheral blood. The receptors derive from a male donor with glioblastoma.

As regards this clonotype: This could be a read error, since a much larger clone is one nucleotide away. This chain connects TRBV5-6 to TRBJ2-7; D ambiguous. Per the germline V gene, CDR1 is SGHDT and CDR2 is YYEEEE. Trimming took off 7 bases at V and 2 bases at J, with 16 bases between the two ends. This CDR3 is 14 amino acids long. CDR3 nucleotides: TGTGCCAGCCGGTTTAAAGGCAACCCCTACGAGCAGTACTTC. Translated: CASRFKGNPYEQYF.

This chain links TRBV11-2 with TRBJ2-7; D gene unclear. CDR3 length: 18 residues. V gave up 5 bases and J gave up 3 bases, with 26 bases separating them. Germline V gene sequence: CDR1 SGHAT, CDR2 FQNNGV. CDR3: CASSTFPTADPVCYEQYF. CDR3 nucleotide sequence: TGTGCCAGCAGCACTTTCCCCACCGCGGACCCCGTTTGCTACGAGCAGTACTTC.

CDR3 loop: CASSLRLSVTPDTQYF. CDR3 nucleotide sequence: TGTGCCAGCAGCTTAAGGTTATCAGTCACCCCAGATACGCAGTATTTT. This chain uses TRBV11-2 with TRBJ2-3; no clear D. The CDR3 is 16 amino acids. Trimming pared 2 bases from V and 4 bases from J, leaving 16 bases between. Germline-derived CDR1 and CDR2 are SGHAT and FQNNGV.

Of note for this clonotype: A read error may produce the germline difference seen at one junction end. V and J are TRBV28 and TRBJ2-5; a weak D match, TRBD2 (6 bases). CDR3 length: 13 amino acids. Germline V gene sequence: CDR1 MDHEN, CDR2 SYDVKM. This chain's CDR3 is CTSLADTRETQYF. The CDR3 DNA sequence: TGTACCAGTTTAGCGGATACCCGAGAGACCCAGTACTTC. The full variable domain, completed using reference TRBV28 and TRBJ2-5, is DVKVTQSSRYLVKRTGEKVFLECVQDMDHENMFWYRQDPGLGLRLIYFSYDVKMKEKGDIPEGYSVSREKKERFSLILESASTNQTSMYLCTSLADTRETQYFGPGTRLLVL.

On this clonotype: Without the conserved terminal phenylalanine or tryptophan, this CDR3 likely stems from a read error. The limits of the CDR3 on the DNA are not certain, so only TCRdb's listed CDR3 is given. The chain has TRBV11-2 and TRBJ2-1; the table's D call, TRBD1, has no DNA check behind it. The CDR3 has 15 amino acids, counting both end residues. The germline gives CDR1 SGHAT, CDR2 FQNNGV. CDR3 region: CASSLERTGLDEQLL.

The rearrangement links TRBV11-1 to TRBJ2-3; D is ambiguous. CDR3 length equals 11 residues. The ends were cut back, 8 bases at V and 5 bases at J, with 8 bases in the middle. CDR1 SGHAT and CDR2 FQDESV come from the germline V gene (reference sequence). CDR3 DNA: TGTGCCAGCGCCCCAAAAGATACGCAGTATTTT. Protein sequence: CASAPKDTQYF.

This clonotype came up a few times. V gene TRBV24-1 combines with J gene TRBJ2-3, with D perhaps matching TRBD2 (5 bases). The CDR3 is 15 amino acids. Trimming pared 5 bases from V and 1 base from J, leaving 12 bases between. Germline CDR1 is KGHDR and CDR2 is SFDVKD. The CDR3 region has the DNA TGTGCCACCAGTGTGGAGGAGATAGGCACAGATACGCAGTATTTT. It encodes CATSVEEIGTDTQYF.

Many counts were recorded for this clonotype. This chain uses TRBV28 with TRBJ2-1; D gene unclear. Trimming pared 3 bases from V and 10 bases from J, leaving 10 bases between. The CDR3 spans 12 residues. The germline V gene has CDR1 MDHEN and CDR2 SYDVKM. The CDR3 DNA reads as TGTGCCAGCAGTTTCGGAAAAACAGAGCAGTTCTTC. Amino acids: CASSFGKTEQFF.

The chain has TRBV6-6 and TRBJ2-1, with 9 bases matching TRBD2. There are 15 residues in the CDR3. Germline lookup yields CDR1 MNHNY and CDR2 SVGAGI (reference sequence). J lost 0 bases, V lost 11 bases, and 8 bases had no gene match. The CDR3 region has the DNA TGTGCCGGCTGCCTAGCGGGAAGCTCCTACAATGAGCAGTTCTTC. It encodes CAGCLAGSSYNEQFF.

This sequence joins TRBV20-1 and TRBJ2-1, with D perhaps being TRBD1 or TRBD2 (6 bases each). The CDR3 is 12 residues long. Germline assignment: CDR1 DFQATT and CDR2 SNEGSKA (reference sequence). The CDR3 DNA follows: TGCAGCACCCACTTCCTAGGTGGGGGGCAATTCTTC. As protein: CSTHFLGGGQFF.

This clonotype came up once. The rearrangement links TRBV6-1 to TRBJ2-7; TRBD1 aligns across 8 bases. The germline V gene has CDR1 MNHNS and CDR2 SASEGT. Trimming removed 5 bases from V and 0 bases from J; junction bases left unmatched: 3. This CDR3 is built from 14 residues. The CDR3 DNA reads as TGTGCCAGCAGTCCGACAGGGGTCTCCTACGAGCAGTACTTC. It translates to CASSPTGVSYEQYF.

To note about this clonotype: At one end the junction does not follow the germline gene, possibly because of a read error. This chain connects TRBV4-1 to TRBJ1-2, with 7 bases identical to TRBD1. The germline V gene has CDR1 MGHRA and CDR2 YSYEKL. This CDR3 contains 16 residues. The CDR3 region has the DNA TGCGCCGGCAGCCAGGGGACAGCCACAAGCAACTATGGCTACACCTTC. It encodes CAGSQGTATSNYGYTF.

The sample holds one count of this clonotype. The chain links TRBV4-1 to TRBJ2-7; the match to TRBD1 covers 10 bases. From germline, CDR1 is MGHRA and CDR2 YSYEKL. The CDR3 loop spans 15 amino acids. V was clipped by 8 bases and J by 2 bases; unmatched bases: 9. CDR3 sequence reads: CASSGGGTGAYEQYF. In nucleotides, the CDR3 is TGCGCCAGCTCGGGGGGAGGGACAGGGGCCTACGAGCAGTACTTC.

Concerning this clonotype: The junction does not match germline at one end; this may be a read error. The rearrangement links TRBV29-1 to TRBJ2-1; 8 nucleotides line up with TRBD2. The CDR3 is 15 residues long. Per the germline V gene, CDR1 is SQVTM and CDR2 is ANQGSEA. The CDR3 region has the DNA TGCAGCGGCACGTCCGGGACTAGTGCGTACAATGAGCGGTTCTTC. This codes for CSGTSGTSAYNERFF.

The chain links TRBV10-2 to TRBJ1-6; 10 bases match TRBD1. J was trimmed by 8 bases and V by 5 bases; bases with no gene match: 9. The CDR3 covers 16 residues. The V gene's germline CDR1 is WSHSY and CDR2 SAAADI. The DNA of the CDR3 is TGCGCCAGCAGTTACGACAGGGGGCGAAATGATTCACCCCTCCACTTT. It codes for CASSYDRGRNDSPLHF.

The rearrangement joins TRBV11-1 to TRBJ2-3; 12 nucleotides match TRBD2. Unmatched junction bases numbered 6, after V lost 5 bases and J lost 6 bases. Per germline, CDR1 SGHAT and CDR2 FQDESV (reference sequence). The CDR3 extends over 15 amino acids. The CDR3 is CASSRLAGDPDTQYF. The CDR3 DNA is TGTGCCAGCAGCCGACTAGCGGGAGATCCGGATACGCAGTATTTT.